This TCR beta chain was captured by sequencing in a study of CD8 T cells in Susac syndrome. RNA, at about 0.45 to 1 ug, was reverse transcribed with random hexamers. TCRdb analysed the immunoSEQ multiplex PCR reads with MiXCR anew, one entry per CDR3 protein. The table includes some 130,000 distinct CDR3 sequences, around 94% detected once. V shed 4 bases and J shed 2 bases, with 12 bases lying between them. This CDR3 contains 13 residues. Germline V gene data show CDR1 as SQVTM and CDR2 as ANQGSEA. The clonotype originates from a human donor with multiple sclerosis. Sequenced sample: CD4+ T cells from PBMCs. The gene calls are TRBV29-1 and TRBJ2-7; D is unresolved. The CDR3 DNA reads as TGCAGCGTTGTTGGCAGGATCCCCTACGAGCAGTACTTC. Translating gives CSVVGRIPYEQYF.